This is a list of T cell receptor beta chains from one sample in a study of identical twins. Each CDR3 protein gets one entry after TCRdb re-called the 5' RACE reads with MiXCR. The sample lists about 520,000 distinct CDR3 sequences, roughly a fifth seen once, with roughly 0.9% in the top ten. In addition, the sample was reused for a study of T cells expressing NK-cell markers.

Sequencing used CD4+ T cells sorted from blood. These receptor sequences come from a woman under 30 in good health. Both conserved end residues are part of each CDR3. The order of the fields is J gene, V gene, CDR3 protein.

>TRBJ2-7|TRBV11-2
CASSSSAGYEQYF
>TRBJ2-4|TRBV9
CASSVRGGVGYAKNIQYF
>TRBJ2-7|TRBV5-5
CASSLGAGENEQYF
>TRBJ2-5|TRBV7-2
CASSPRQGASQETQYF
>TRBJ1-2|TRBV7-9
CASSRNRDGYTF
>TRBJ2-3|TRBV18
CASSPPVPTDTQYF
>TRBJ1-1|TRBV12-3/TRBV12-4
CASSGQGAYSEAFF
>TRBJ2-1|TRBV7-6
CASRTSSGSLFF
>TRBJ1-1|TRBV29-1
CSVRTRNTEAFF
>TRBJ1-6|TRBV27
CASSFFSILNNSPLHF
>TRBJ2-5|TRBV6-1
CASRVSGGRETQYF
>TRBJ2-5|TRBV11-2
CASSLSGQKETQYF
>TRBJ1-1|TRBV20-1
CSASSGTMNTEAFF
>TRBJ2-1|TRBV10-3
CAISEYDEQFF
>TRBJ2-7|TRBV12-3/TRBV12-4
CASSFRTGGWEQYF
>TRBJ2-1|TRBV29-1
CSVLFEAVQFF
>TRBJ2-7|TRBV29-1
CSVGDRVLEQYF
>TRBJ2-1|TRBV20-1
CSASGLWGEQFF
>TRBJ2-5|TRBV12-3/TRBV12-4
CASSLGGPFGVTQYF
>TRBJ2-2|TRBV12-3/TRBV12-4
CASRTPSREFNTGELFF
>TRBJ1-2|TRBV6-2/TRBV6-3
CASSYPGQTGYTF
>TRBJ2-3|TRBV5-5
CASSPGTVWYTDTQYF
>TRBJ2-1|TRBV7-9
CASSLSSGSGHEQFF
>TRBJ2-1|TRBV12-3/TRBV12-4
CASSLSSEAAFPFF
>TRBJ2-6|TRBV28
CASRPVSGANVLTF
>TRBJ2-2|TRBV12-3/TRBV12-4
CASSYTNTGELFF
>TRBJ2-1|TRBV6-1
CASRRTSGSYNEQFF
>TRBJ2-1|TRBV15
CATSRGEGLEQFF
>TRBJ2-3|TRBV5-1
CASSFGTGVTDTQYF
>TRBJ2-5|TRBV12-3/TRBV12-4
CASSRLPSETQYF
>TRBJ1-1|TRBV4-1
CASSPRRMSAGFMNTEAFF
>TRBJ2-7|TRBV20-1
CSAPFPGGRYEQYF
>TRBJ2-5|TRBV20-1
CSAQSQRETQYF
>TRBJ2-7|TRBV20-1
CSALGPSSDEQYF
>TRBJ2-1|TRBV4-2
CASTSRDRGDTEQFF
>TRBJ2-6|TRBV12-3/TRBV12-4
CASGGQGAFGANVLTF
>TRBJ1-2|TRBV12-3/TRBV12-4
CASSWVQNYGYTF
>TRBJ2-3|TRBV20-1
CSARFSGTDTQYF
>TRBJ1-4|TRBV7-9
CASSLDLSALEKLFF
>TRBJ2-5|TRBV5-1
CASSYQRIQETQYF
>TRBJ1-5|TRBV29-1
CSALGQGGTQPQHF
>TRBJ2-1|TRBV19
CASSIGRASSEQFF
>TRBJ1-4|TRBV4-3
CASSQEGPLWEKLFF
>TRBJ2-5|TRBV18
CASSPTLLAGQETQYF
>TRBJ2-7|TRBV29-1
CSVEDRGFEQYF
>TRBJ2-7|TRBV5-6
CASSMGRHLHEQYF
>TRBJ2-1|TRBV6-1
CASSDRGRYNEQFF
>TRBJ2-1|TRBV9
CASRPGLASDEQFF
>TRBJ2-3|TRBV7-2
CASSFGRASTDTQYF
>TRBJ1-2|TRBV12-3/TRBV12-4
CASGKGQGAPGYTF
>TRBJ2-1|TRBV5-1
CASSLRVAGEGEQFF
>TRBJ2-1|TRBV12-3/TRBV12-4
CASSPTVGGGAF